A single sample is the source of the 8 T cell receptor beta chains below, sequenced in a study of T cells in Graves' hyperthyroidism and ophthalmopathy. There were TCR beta CDR3 regions amplified from RNA transcripts. HTBI primers drove first-round RT-PCR of the TCR CDR3. TCRdb used MiXCR to reprocess the multiplex PCR reads, holding one entry per CDR3 protein. This table has 450,000 to 550,000 distinct CDR3 sequences, about 24% appearing once. Input material: blood. Every receptor here comes from a woman aged 30 to 39 with Graves' ophthalmopathy.

This clonotype was seen ten or more times. V usage is TRBV7-4 and J usage is TRBJ2-7, with D perhaps matching TRBD1 (5 bases). This CDR3 has 16 residues. The germline CDR1 and CDR2 sequences are SGHVT and SQSDAQ. Deletions cut 1 base from V and 0 bases from J, with 13 bases between. CDR3 DNA sequence: TGTGCCAGCAGCTTAGGGGTAGGACATCGCTCCTACGAGCAGTACTTC. It yields the protein CASSLGVGHRSYEQYF.

In its sample, this clonotype was seen a few times. V usage is TRBV7-3 and J usage is TRBJ1-2, with unresolved D. CDR1 is SGHTA, CDR2 FQGTGA, per germline. This CDR3 region has 13 residues. The germline V and J ends were trimmed by 6 bases and 0 bases, with 8 bases remaining between them. The CDR3 reads CASSHGANYGYTF. The CDR3 DNA is TGTGCCAGCAGTCATGGGGCTAACTATGGCTACACCTTC.

CDR3 nucleotide sequence: TGCAGTGCTAGAGATCCTACGACTAGCGGGGCTATTAGCTCCTACGAGCAGTACTTC. It encodes CSARDPTTSGAISSYEQYF. The chain employs TRBV20-1 and TRBJ2-7; TRBD2 aligns across 11 bases. CDR1 and CDR2 from the germline V gene are DFQATT and SNEGSKA (reference sequence). The CDR3 is 19 residues long. V was pared by 0 bases and J by 0 bases, with 13 bases of the junction left unmatched.

This clonotype occurred many times. This chain links TRBV15 with TRBJ2-2; unclear D gene. This CDR3 comprises 14 residues. V lost 5 bases and J lost 7, with 14 bases in between. Per the germline V gene, CDR1 is LNHNV and CDR2 is YYDKDF (reference sequence). The CDR3 reads CATSARDTRGELFF. CDR3 DNA: TGTGCCACCAGCGCCCGCGACACACGCGGGGAGCTGTTTTTT. The complete variable domain, with remaining parts taken from reference TRBV15 and TRBJ2-2, reads DAMVIQNPRYQVTQFGKPVTLSCSQTLNHNVMYWYQQKSSQAPKLLFHYYDKDFNNEADTPDNFQSRRPNTSFCFLDIRSPGLGDTAMYLCATSARDTRGELFFGEGSRLTVL.

This clonotype was found once. The chain employs TRBV12-3 or TRBV12-4 and TRBJ1-2, with TRBD1 matching 8 bases. Germline trimming cut 5 bases from V and 13 bases from J; bases unmatched to any gene: 6. This CDR3 has 11 amino acids. The CDR3 DNA follows: TGTGCCAGCAGTACGACAGGGGCGCGCACCTTC. This gives the protein CASSTTGARTF.

The chain joins TRBV6-2 or TRBV6-3 to TRBJ2-2; 9 bases align to TRBD1. This CDR3 spans 14 amino acids. The trim removed 5 bases at V and 7 bases at J, leaving 5 bases unmatched. Germline V gene sequence: CDR1 MNHEY, CDR2 SVGEGT. The CDR3 DNA reads as TGTGCCAGCAGTCGACAGGGGGACGGCGGGGAGCTGTTTTTT. The encoded protein is CASSRQGDGGELFF.

This clonotype appeared many times. V usage is TRBV5-1 and J usage is TRBJ2-7; no clear D gene. There are 14 residues in the CDR3. V was clipped by 7 bases and J by 4 bases, with 18 bases between them. Germline V gene data show CDR1 as SGHRS and CDR2 as YFSETQ. The CDR3 region has the DNA TGCGCCAGCTCCCGGCGGCAGGACCCTTACGAGCAGTACTTC. Amino acids: CASSRRQDPYEQYF.

In its sample, this clonotype was seen many times. The gene calls are TRBV6-2 or TRBV6-3 and TRBJ1-2; 7 bases match TRBD1. Germline CDR1 reads MNHEY; CDR2 reads SVGEGT. The J segment lost 8 bases and the V segment lost 0 bases, leaving 12 bases of the junction unmatched. This CDR3 has 16 residues. CDR3 residues: CASSYSIGDRAKGYTF. The CDR3 DNA reads as TGTGCCAGCAGTTACTCGATCGGAGACAGGGCGAAAGGCTACACCTTC.